This TCR beta chain was obtained from a study of neurological immune-mediated disorders. Study information: There were roughly 34 multiple sclerosis patients; approximately 31 were relapsing-remitting and 3 were secondary progressive.

Study-level points and caveats: TCR-beta repertoires seemed private in all groups, with no expanded CDR3 amino acid sequences shared.

From the 5' RACE reads, TCRdb called clonotypes with MiXCR, one entry per CDR3 protein. The table records tens of thousands of distinct CDR3 sequences, just over 2.5% of them present only once. Ten or more counts support this clonotype. What it binds is not known. The source material was PBMCs. The clonotype originates from a woman in her thirties with multiple sclerosis.

CDR3 sequence: CASRPAGLAGGPGELFF. The CDR3 nucleotides are TGCGCCAGCAGGCCGGCGGGACTAGCGGGAGGGCCCGGGGAGCTGTTTTTT. The rearrangement uses TRBV5-1 and TRBJ2-2; 16 nucleotides line up with TRBD2. The CDR3 is 17 amino acids. Unmatched junction bases numbered 7, after V lost 5 bases and J lost 6 bases. The germline V gene encodes CDR1 SGHRS and CDR2 YFSETQ.